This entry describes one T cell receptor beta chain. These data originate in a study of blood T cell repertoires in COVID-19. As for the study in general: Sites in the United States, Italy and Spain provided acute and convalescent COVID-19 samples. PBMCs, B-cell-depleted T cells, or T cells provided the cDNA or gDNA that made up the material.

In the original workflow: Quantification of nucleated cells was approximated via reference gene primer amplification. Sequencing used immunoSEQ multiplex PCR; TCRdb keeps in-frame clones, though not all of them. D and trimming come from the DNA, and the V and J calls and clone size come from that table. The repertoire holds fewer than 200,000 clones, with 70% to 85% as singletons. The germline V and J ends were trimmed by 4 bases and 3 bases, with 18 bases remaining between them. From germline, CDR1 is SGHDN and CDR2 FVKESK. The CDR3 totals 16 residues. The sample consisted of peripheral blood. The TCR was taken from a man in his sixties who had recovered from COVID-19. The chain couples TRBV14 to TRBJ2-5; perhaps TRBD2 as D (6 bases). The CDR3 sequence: CASSLYWGRGKETQYF. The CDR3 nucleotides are TGTGCCAGCAGCCTCTATTGGGGCCGGGGGAAAGAGACCCAGTACTTC.